This T cell receptor beta chain was found in a study of blood T cell repertoires in COVID-19. TCRdb's copy holds only in-frame clones and misses some; the assay was immunoSEQ multiplex PCR. The data contain around 140,000 clones, about four fifths of them singletons. The germline V and J ends were trimmed by 3 bases and 2 bases, with 11 bases remaining between them. Germline V gene lookup returns CDR1 SGHAT and CDR2 FQNNGV. This CDR3 contains 14 residues. This receptor was taken from a human donor in a cohort sampled during active COVID-19. Sequencing input: peripheral blood. J is TRBJ2-7 and V is TRBV11-2; D may be TRBD1 (5 bases). CDR3 in amino acids: CASSFVDSTYEQYF. The DNA for the CDR3 is TGTGCCAGCAGCTTCGTCGACAGCACCTACGAGCAGTACTTC.